This TCR beta chain was obtained from a study of shared clonotypes between healthy human individuals. Each sorted subset replicate got 200 ng genomic DNA, 25,000 to 35,000 genomes. Assay used: immunoSEQ multiplex PCR; TCRdb lists only in-frame clones, some missing. The table lists 850,000 to 1,200,000 clones, under 80% of them singletons. This CDR3 spans 13 amino acids. Germline V gene data show CDR1 as MNHEY and CDR2 as SMNVEV (reference sequence). V was shortened by 5 bases and J by 5 bases, with 11 bases between the two germline ends. Every contributor of samples was a Caucasian grown-up residing in Nashville, Tennessee.

Material: memory CD4+ T cells sorted from blood. This sample's subset: CD45RA-negative fraction. The receptor comes from a man aged 18 to 35 in good health. The V gene is TRBV27, the J gene TRBJ2-3; D call uncertain. The CDR3 coding sequence is TGTGCCAGCAGTCTGAGACGTGGAGATACGCAGTATTTT. This codes for CASSLRRGDTQYF.